The rows below give T cell receptor beta chains drawn from one sample of a study of T-cell memory formation after mild COVID-19. TCRdb reanalysed the 5' RACE reads using MiXCR and keeps one entry per CDR3 protein. The sample shows 430,000 or so distinct CDR3 sequences, 20% to 25% of them seen only once. Source material: PBMCs or a T cell subset sorted from them (not recorded which). The receptors shown here come from an adult woman who had mild COVID-19 (a few samples of this study predate the infection). Cell type and time point are not known. Each CDR3 is given with its conserved first and last residue. D genes are given only for firm matches. Clone size, where shown, is once, few, many, or a class for clones that have expanded.

few	TRBV5-6	TRBD1	TRBJ2-7	TGTGCCAGCAGCTCGTCCCGGGACAGGGGACAGTACTTC	CASSSSRDRGQYF
-	TRBV7-9	TRBD2	TRBJ2-1	TGTGCCAGCAGCTCGCTAGCGGGAGGAAATCTGGTCGCCAATGAGCAGTTCTTC	CASSSLAGGNLVANEQFF
-	TRBV7-2	-	TRBJ1-1	TGTGCCAGCAGCGAGCAGCGGAACACTGAAGCTTTCTTT	CASSEQRNTEAFF
few	TRBV20-1	-	TRBJ1-3	TGCAGTGCTAGTTTTCCAGGGAATGGAAACACCATATATTTT	CSASFPGNGNTIYF
few	TRBV6-5	TRBD1	TRBJ2-1	TGTGCCAGCAGCCCGGGACAGGGGTCCCATGAGCAGTTCTTC	CASSPGQGSHEQFF
-	TRBV12-3/TRBV12-4	-	TRBJ2-3	TGTGCCAGCAGTACCGCTCCCGGGCCCTCGGCAGATACGCAGTATTTT	CASSTAPGPSADTQYF
-	TRBV7-8	TRBD2	TRBJ2-3	TGTGCCAGCAGCTTAGTGCCGGGACTAGCGGGGCGCACAGATACGCAGTATTTT	CASSLVPGLAGRTDTQYF
few	TRBV7-3	-	TRBJ2-1	TGTGCCAGCAGCTCGACGTTAAAGGATGAGCAGTTCTTC	CASSSTLKDEQFF
few	TRBV18	-	TRBJ2-7	TGTGCCAGCTCACCGGATGGTAGAGCTAGCGTTTCCTACGAGCAGTACTTC	CASSPDGRASVSYEQYF
-	TRBV30	-	TRBJ1-1	TGTGCCGGCTCAGTTTTCGGGGCTACGCAAGCTTTCTTT	CAGSVFGATQAFF
few	TRBV11-2	-	TRBJ2-1	TGTGCCAGCAGCTTAGCTCTAGGGGGAAGGGCTGAGCAGTTCTTC	CASSLALGGRAEQFF
few	TRBV4-3	-	TRBJ2-3	TGCGCCAGCAGCCAAGATCTAGGAACAGATACGCAGTATTTT	CASSQDLGTDTQYF
-	TRBV11-2	-	TRBJ2-7	TGTGCCAGCAGCTTAGATCTTGTTGTCGGGAACGCGGACGAGCAGTACTTC	CASSLDLVVGNADEQYF
few	TRBV7-6	-	TRBJ2-7	TGTGCCAGCAGCGCTCTAGCTTCCTACGAGCAGTACTTC	CASSALASYEQYF
-	TRBV12-3/TRBV12-4	-	TRBJ2-1	TGTGCCAGCAGTGGGGCAACAGGGAAAACCTACAATGAGCAGTTCTTC	CASSGATGKTYNEQFF
few	TRBV15	-	TRBJ2-1	TGTGCCACCAGCAGCCCGGGACTCACCTCCTACAATGAGCAGTTCTTC	CATSSPGLTSYNEQFF
-	TRBV5-1	-	TRBJ2-2	TGCGCCAGCAGCTTGGCGGCGGGGAACACCGGGGAGCTGTTTTTT	CASSLAAGNTGELFF
-	TRBV12-3/TRBV12-4	-	TRBJ2-7	TGTGCCAGCAGTCACGGGAACACCTACGAGCAGTACTTC	CASSHGNTYEQYF
many	TRBV30	TRBD2	TRBJ2-1	TGTGCCTGGAGACTTAAAACTAGCGGGAGGTACTACAATGAGCAGTTCTTC	CAWRLKTSGRYYNEQFF
-	TRBV15	TRBD1	TRBJ2-5	TGTGCCACCAGCAGGGGACAGCCGGAAATGGGAGAGACCAAGTACTTC	CATSRGQPEMGETKYF
few	TRBV20-1	-	TRBJ2-2	TGCAGTGCTAGAGGGGGGACTCCCGGGGAGCTGTTTTTT	CSARGGTPGELFF
many	TRBV5-1	TRBD1	TRBJ2-1	TGCGCCAGCAGCTTCCGGGACAGGGCTAGAGAGCAGTTCTTC	CASSFRDRAREQFF
-	TRBV7-7	-	TRBJ2-2	TGTGCCAGCAGCCCTCCGGGGTTAATATCTTCCACCGGGGAGCTGTTTTTT	CASSPPGLISSTGELFF
few	TRBV7-9	TRBD2	TRBJ2-1	TGTGCCAGCAGCTTAGCGCATGATTGGGGACTAGCGTTCGGTGAGCAGTTCTTC	CASSLAHDWGLAFGEQFF
-	TRBV14	-	TRBJ1-1	TGTGCCAGCAGCCAACGTGGCTTTTCTGGGCAGAACACTGAAGCTTTCTTT	CASSQRGFSGQNTEAFF
-	TRBV9	-	TRBJ2-1	TGTGCCAGCAGCGTACCGACGGCCTGGATGGTCTTC	CASSVPTAWMVF
few	TRBV20-1	TRBD2	TRBJ2-3	TGCAGTGCCGCCCTTCTAGCGGGGGTGGGCACAGATACGCAGTATTTT	CSAALLAGVGTDTQYF
-	TRBV11-3	-	TRBJ2-1	TGTGCCAGCAGCCCCCTGACAGCCTACAGTGAGCAGTTCTTC	CASSPLTAYSEQFF
-	TRBV7-8	-	TRBJ2-5	TGTGCCAGCAGCTTAGCGACCAGGGAGACCCAGTACTTC	CASSLATRETQYF
-	TRBV2	TRBD1	TRBJ2-6	TGTGCCAGCACGCGGGACAGGGGAGGTGGGGCCAACGTCCTGACTTTC	CASTRDRGGGANVLTF
few	TRBV6-5	TRBD2	TRBJ2-1	TGTGCCAGCAGTTACTCGGGGGGGAATTACAATGAGCAGTTCTTC	CASSYSGGNYNEQFF
-	TRBV4-3	-	TRBJ2-7	TGCGCCAGCAGCCAAGATGGACACGGCTACGAGCAGTACTTC	CASSQDGHGYEQYF
-	TRBV5-4	TRBD2	TRBJ2-1	TGTGCCAGCAGCCCCCAAGGAGCGGGAGGTTTTTACAATGAGCAGTTCTTC	CASSPQGAGGFYNEQFF
few	TRBV7-9	-	TRBJ2-1	TGTGCCAGCAGCTTAGTGGGGGAGACGGAGGATGAGCAGTTCTTC	CASSLVGETEDEQFF
many	TRBV7-2	-	TRBJ2-3	TGTGCCAGCAGCTTAATGGGACTCCGCACAGATACGCAGTATTTT	CASSLMGLRTDTQYF
few	TRBV20-1	TRBD2	TRBJ2-3	TGCAGTGCTAGAAACCTAGCGGGAAACTCAGATACGCAGTATTTT	CSARNLAGNSDTQYF
-	TRBV5-1	TRBD1	TRBJ2-1	TGCGCCAGCAGCCTACCGACAGGGGGGAATGAGCAGTTCTTC	CASSLPTGGNEQFF
few	TRBV7-6	TRBD1	TRBJ1-1	TGTGCCAGCAGCTCCTCGGGACAGGGAACTGAAGCTTTCTTT	CASSSSGQGTEAFF